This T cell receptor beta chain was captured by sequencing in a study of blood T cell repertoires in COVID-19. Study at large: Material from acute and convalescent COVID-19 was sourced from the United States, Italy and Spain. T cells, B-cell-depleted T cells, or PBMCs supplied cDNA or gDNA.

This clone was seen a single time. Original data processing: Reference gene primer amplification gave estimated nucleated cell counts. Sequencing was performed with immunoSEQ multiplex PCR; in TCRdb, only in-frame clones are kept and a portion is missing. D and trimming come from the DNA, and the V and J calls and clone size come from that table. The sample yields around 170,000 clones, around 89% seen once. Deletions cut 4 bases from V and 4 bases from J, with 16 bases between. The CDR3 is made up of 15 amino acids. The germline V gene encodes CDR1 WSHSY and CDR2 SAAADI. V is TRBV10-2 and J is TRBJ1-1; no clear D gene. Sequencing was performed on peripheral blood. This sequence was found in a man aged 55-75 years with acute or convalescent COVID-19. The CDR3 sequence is CASSVVIGRPTEAFF. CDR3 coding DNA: TGCGCCAGCAGTGTAGTTATCGGCAGGCCCACTGAAGCTTTCTTT.